The clone carrying this TCR beta chain was picked up many times. Its antigen is as yet unknown. The study excluded patients with uncontrolled infection, other autoimmune disease, pregnancy or lactation. Cells are PBMCs isolated from 10 ml of fresh blood. The entry originates in a study of T cells in Graves' hyperthyroidism and ophthalmopathy. The source material, RNA transcripts, was used to amplify TCR beta CDR3 regions. The primer set for the first-round RT-PCR of the TCR CDR3 was HTBI. MiXCR was run by TCRdb on the multiplex PCR reads, yielding one entry per CDR3 protein. Of over 200,000 distinct CDR3 sequences in the sample, 15% to 20% are singletons; the top ten hold around two fifths. Findings and limits, study-wide: Within blood appeared most thyroid clonotypes that had expanded above 0.001. It was a median 6.5 months before onset that the model predicted ophthalmopathy.

Trimming left V 7 bases short and J 5 bases short, with 14 bases between. CDR3 length: 12 residues. Germline assignment: CDR1 SQVTM and CDR2 ANQGSEA. This clonotype originated in a middle-aged man with Graves' hyperthyroidism. Sequenced sample: blood. The rearrangement uses TRBV29-1 and TRBJ1-1; D gene unclear. Written as DNA, the CDR3 is TGCAGCGCTAACACCCCGGAGACTGAAGCTTTCTTT. Translation: CSANTPETEAFF.